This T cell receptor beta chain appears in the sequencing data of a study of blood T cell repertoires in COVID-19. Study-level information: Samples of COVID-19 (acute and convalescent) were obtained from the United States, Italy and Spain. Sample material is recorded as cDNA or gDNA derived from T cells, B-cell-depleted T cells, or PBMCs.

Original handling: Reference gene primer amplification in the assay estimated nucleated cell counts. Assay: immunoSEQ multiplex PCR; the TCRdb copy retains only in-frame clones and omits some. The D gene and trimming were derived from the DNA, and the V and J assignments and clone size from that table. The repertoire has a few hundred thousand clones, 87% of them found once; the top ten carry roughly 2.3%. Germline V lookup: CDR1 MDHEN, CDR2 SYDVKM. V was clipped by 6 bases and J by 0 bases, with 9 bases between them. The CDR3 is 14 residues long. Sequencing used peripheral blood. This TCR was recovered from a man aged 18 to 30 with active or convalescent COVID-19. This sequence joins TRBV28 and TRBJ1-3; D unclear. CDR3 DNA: TGTGCCAGCAGCCGAGCCCTCTCTGGAAACACCATATATTTT. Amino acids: CASSRALSGNTIYF.